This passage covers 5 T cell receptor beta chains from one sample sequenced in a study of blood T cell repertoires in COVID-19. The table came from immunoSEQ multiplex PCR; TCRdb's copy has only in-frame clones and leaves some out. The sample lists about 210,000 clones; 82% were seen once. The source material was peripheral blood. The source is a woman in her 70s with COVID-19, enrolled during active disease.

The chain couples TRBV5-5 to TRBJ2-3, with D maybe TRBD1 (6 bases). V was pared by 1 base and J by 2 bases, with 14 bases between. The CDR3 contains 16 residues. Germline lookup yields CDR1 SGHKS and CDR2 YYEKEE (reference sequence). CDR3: CASSLRGQGTTDTQYF. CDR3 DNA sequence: TGTGCCAGCAGCTTGAGGGGCCAGGGGACCACAGATACGCAGTATTTT.

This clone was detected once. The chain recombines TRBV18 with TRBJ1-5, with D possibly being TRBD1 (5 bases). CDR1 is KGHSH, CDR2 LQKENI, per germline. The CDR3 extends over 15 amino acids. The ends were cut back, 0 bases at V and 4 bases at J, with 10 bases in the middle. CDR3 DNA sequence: TGTGCCAGCTCACCACCACCCCAGGGAAATCAGCCCCAGCATTTT. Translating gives CASSPPPQGNQPQHF. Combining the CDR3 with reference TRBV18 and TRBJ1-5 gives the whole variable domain NAGVMQNPRHLVRRRGQEARLRCSPMKGHSHVYWYRQLPEEGLKFMVYLQKENIIDESGMPKERFSAEFPKEGPSILRIQQVVRGDSAAYFCASSPPPQGNQPQHFGDGTRLSIL.

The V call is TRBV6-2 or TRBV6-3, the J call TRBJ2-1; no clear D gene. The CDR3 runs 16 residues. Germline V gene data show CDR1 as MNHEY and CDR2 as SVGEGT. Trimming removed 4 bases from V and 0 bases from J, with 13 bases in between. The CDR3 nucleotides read TGTGCCAGCAGTTCGCCCATACTCCTCTCCTACAATGAGCAGTTCTTC. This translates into CASSSPILLSYNEQFF.

This chain's CDR3 is CASSSGQGSQESSPLHF. The CDR3 region has the DNA TGCGCCAGCAGCTCCGGACAGGGAAGTCAGGAGAGTTCACCCCTCCACTTT. The chain joins TRBV5-1 to TRBJ1-6; 8 bases align to TRBD1. Germline CDR1 SGHRS, CDR2 YFSETQ. CDR3 size: 17 residues. V trimming: 3 bases; J trimming: 9 bases; junction bases outside the gene matches: 14.

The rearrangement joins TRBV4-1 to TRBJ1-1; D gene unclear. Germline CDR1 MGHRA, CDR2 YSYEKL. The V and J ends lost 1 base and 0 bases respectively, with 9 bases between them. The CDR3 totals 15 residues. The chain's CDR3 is CASSQVGLMNTEAFF. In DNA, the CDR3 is TGCGCCAGCAGCCAAGTCGGACTTATGAACACTGAAGCTTTCTTT.